This TCR beta chain was observed in a study of shared clonotypes between healthy human individuals. Study results and limitations: Four donors shared roughly 5% of their naive CD4 clonotypes. Clonotypes which were not shared had lower generation probabilities than clonotypes that all four donors shared.

This clone occurred once. Antigen specificity is unknown. Clones were sequenced by immunoSEQ multiplex PCR, and TCRdb holds only the in-frame ones, with some missing. The table lists more than 1 million clones, roughly 74% of them singletons. The germline CDR1 and CDR2 sequences are SNHLY and FYNNEI. The CDR3 has 15 residues. The V and J ends lost 5 bases and 5 bases, in that order; junction bases with no gene match: 6. Free of recent acute infections or vaccinations, the donors were healthy HIV-negative adults. The chain links TRBV2 to TRBJ2-3, with 11 bases aligning to TRBD2. The TCR comes from a man younger than 35 in good health. Some clones in this sample may be carry-over from other donors' samples. The sequenced sample was memory CD4+ T cells from PBMCs. Described subset: CD45RA-negative fraction. The CDR3 here is CASSILAGGQDTQYF. CDR3 in DNA: TGTGCCAGCAGTATATTAGCGGGAGGGCAAGATACGCAGTATTTT.